This T cell receptor beta chain was recovered during a study of blood T cells in healthy people across ages (dated by TCRdb to between 2014 and 2017). As for the study more broadly: In model experiments, template switching captured about one uniquely barcoded TCR beta cDNA molecule for every two T cells. The study measured age-related changes in TCR beta repertoire diversity using deep sequencing normalized with unique cDNA molecular identifiers. Donors were grouped into four age groups: young (average approximately 16 years), middle-aged (39), aged (around 62) and long-lived (approximately 78). To avoid experimental bias, donors of different ages were spread randomly across the sequencing lanes. For two donors (one aged 18 to 29 and one aged 80 or older), the study analyzed two additional independent replicas of 1 million unique cDNA reads from the same blood draw. What the research found in general, with its limitations: Compared with the aged group, the long-lived group had more naive CD4+ T cells, fewer expanded clones and increased TCR diversity, suggesting age selection. The percentage of naive T cells measured by flow cytometry correlated strongly with observed TCR beta diversity. As age increased, observed TCR beta diversity per million T cells dropped in a roughly linear way, and a significant reduction was already evident by age 40. Total diversity estimates from one million sequenced T cells were considered lower bounds and underestimates. Because donor CMV infection status was unknown, age-related changes in expanded clonotypes were potentially confounded. Since profiling was done on bulk unsorted PBMCs, naive and antigen-experienced compartments could not be conclusively compared.

Systemically healthy Caucasian individuals from Russia, 39 in total and aged about 6 to 95 years, were included as donors. Around 10 milliliters of peripheral blood were drawn from each donor into EDTA-treated Vacutainer tubes. Ficoll-Paque density-gradient centrifugation was used to isolate PBMCs, with at least 7 million per sample. Total RNA was extracted from PBMCs with Trizol reagent, with at least 6 micrograms obtained per sample. For every donor, flow cytometry on a PBMC aliquot measured the percentage of naive CD45RAhigh/CD27high T cells. The library was produced with 5' RACE. The sequencing machine was an Illumina HiSeq 2500. A second PCR of roughly 7 to 11 cycles was performed with a sample-barcoded 5' primer and a J-beta primer mix. A template-switch 5' adaptor carrying 12 random nucleotides introduced a unique molecular identifier onto each TCR beta cDNA molecule. At least 2.5 million CDR3-containing paired-end reads were obtained from each sample. First-strand cDNA was synthesized from all RNA with the Mint cDNA synthesis kit, primed by a TRBC-specific oligonucleotide. Following uracil-DNA glycosylase treatment, a first 18-cycle PCR with universal primers M1SS and BC2_uni_R was performed on all cDNA. In the original analysis: Normalization of each sample was performed by random selection of 1 million high-quality reads, each carrying a distinct molecular identifier. Instead of being binned into consensus sequences, reads that shared molecular identifiers were thrown out. MiTCR, with a Q25 quality threshold and the strictest error-elimination algorithm, was used for CDR3 identification, clonotype clustering and error correction. A nonparametric unseen species model with Euler transformation was used to estimate a lower bound on total TCR beta diversity. TCRdb reanalyzed the raw reads on its own, using fastp at Q25 for trimming and MiXCR for clone calling, and kept in-frame beta chains. Here each entry gathers all rows of one CDR3 protein and keeps the most common genes and DNA. TCRdb assigned the V and J calls; the authors' analysis was not used. This sample comprises around 870,000 distinct CDR3 sequences, around 30% of them detected only once. Roughly 17% of the sample comes from the top ten.

V and J are trimmed by 6 bases and 7 bases, and the gene matches miss 6 bases of the junction. In the germline V gene, CDR1 corresponds to KGHDR and CDR2 to SFDVKD. The CDR3 spans 15 residues, from the cysteine through the phenylalanine. This entry keeps only the CDR3 DNA: 45 bases, framed from base 1. In this sample, this clonotype turned up many times. This clone's antigen is unknown. No base quality information exists; no much larger clone differs at one position. This sequence uses TRBV24-1 and TRBJ2-1; 12 nucleotides in the junction match TRBD2. The sample was blood. This receptor was taken from a woman aged 80 or older in good health. The DNA sequence is as follows: TGTGCCACCAGTCTATCTAGCGGGGGGGATAATGAGCAGTTCTTC. Its translation reads: CATSLSSGGDNEQFF.